A single sample is the source of the 6 T cell receptor beta chains below, sequenced in a study of T cell repertoires in cytomegalovirus infection. TCRdb independently ran MiXCR on the reads; one entry per CDR3 protein. The repertoire holds approximately 600,000 distinct CDR3 sequences, with approximately 40% as singletons. No cognate antigen is known for these TCRs. The sample was cultured PBMCs, taken from culture after CMV antigen stimulation. These receptors were collected from a human donor in good health (CMV status not recorded). Some clones in this sample may be carry-over from other donors' samples.

The chain joins TRBV29-1 to TRBJ2-7; the match to TRBD1 covers 7 bases. The V segment lost 0 bases and the J segment 7 bases; nucleotides outside the gene matches: 9. The CDR3 has 14 amino acids. Germline V gene data show CDR1 as SQVTM and CDR2 as ANQGSEA. This chain's CDR3 is CSVEDKGAPGEQYF. DNA for the CDR3: TGCAGCGTTGAAGATAAGGGGGCCCCCGGTGAGCAGTACTTC.

This clonotype was detected only once. The V call is TRBV19, the J call TRBJ1-1; D unresolved. The germline V gene has CDR1 LNHDA and CDR2 SQIVND (reference sequence). V lost 3 bases, J lost 0 bases, and 2 bases lay in between. This CDR3 has 12 amino acids. CDR3 nucleotides: TGTGCCAGTAGTATGGTGAACACTGAAGCTTTCTTT. Translation gives CASSMVNTEAFF.

This clonotype has at least ten counts. This chain links TRBV6-1 with TRBJ2-7, with D possibly TRBD1 on 5 matching bases. Trimming removed 10 bases at V and 0 bases at J, with 16 bases between. The CDR3 runs 14 residues. The germline CDR1 and CDR2 sequences are MNHNS and SASEGT. CDR3 loop: CATLRQLGSYEQYF. CDR3 sequence (DNA): TGTGCCACCCTACGACAGCTGGGCTCCTACGAGCAGTACTTC.

The rearrangement links TRBV28 to TRBJ2-4; 7 positions match TRBD2. The germline V gene has CDR1 MDHEN and CDR2 SYDVKM. V dropped 5 bases and J dropped 1; count of bases not matched to a gene: 8. CDR3 length: 16 amino acids. The CDR3 sequence: CASSGGGVKAKNIQYF. CDR3 DNA sequence: TGTGCCAGCAGTGGTGGGGGGGTGAAGGCCAAAAACATTCAGTACTTC.

This chain joins TRBV6-2 or TRBV6-3 and TRBJ2-3; possible D gene TRBD2, 6 bases. With 9 bases removed from V and 6 bases from J, the gap between germline ends came to 19 bases. Germline-derived CDR1 and CDR2 are MNHEY and SVGEGT. The CDR3 totals 14 residues. CDR3 in amino acids: CARSARREFDTQYF. CDR3 in DNA: TGTGCCAGAAGTGCCCGTCGGGAGTTTGATACGCAGTATTTT.

This sequence joins TRBV20-1 and TRBJ2-7; D may be TRBD1 or TRBD2 (5 bases each). Germline values: CDR1 DFQATT, CDR2 SNEGSKA (reference sequence). CDR3 length equals 14 residues. V shed 1 base and J shed 7 bases, with 17 bases lying between them. The CDR3 nucleotides are TGCAGTGCTAGAGGGTTGGGGGACGACTGGGAGCAGTACTTC. This codes for CSARGLGDDWEQYF.